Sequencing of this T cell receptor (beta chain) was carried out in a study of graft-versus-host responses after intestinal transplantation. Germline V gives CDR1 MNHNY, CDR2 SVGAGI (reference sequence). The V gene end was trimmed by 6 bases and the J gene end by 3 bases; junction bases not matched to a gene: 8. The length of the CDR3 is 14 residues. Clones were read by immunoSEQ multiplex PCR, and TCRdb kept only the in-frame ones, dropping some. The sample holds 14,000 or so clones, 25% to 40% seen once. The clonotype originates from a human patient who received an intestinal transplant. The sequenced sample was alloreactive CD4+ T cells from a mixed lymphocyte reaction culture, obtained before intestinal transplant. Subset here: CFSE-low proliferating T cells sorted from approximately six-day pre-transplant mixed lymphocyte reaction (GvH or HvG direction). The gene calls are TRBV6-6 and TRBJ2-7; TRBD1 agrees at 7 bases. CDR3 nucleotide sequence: TGTGCCAGCAGCCAAGGGGGCCCTATCTACGAGCAGTACTTC. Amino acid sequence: CASSQGGPIYEQYF.